This T cell receptor beta chain was sequenced in a study of shared clonotypes between healthy human individuals. Overall study: Donors consisted of a couple of women and three men between 18 and 49. A donor's plate count was three for CD4 naive and three for CD4 memory; CD8 naive had two and CD8 memory one.

A remark on this clone: Antigen unknown.

The input for sorted-subset replicate PCRs was approximately 190 ng DNA, about 30,000 T cell genomes. Assay: immunoSEQ multiplex PCR; the TCRdb copy retains only in-frame clones and omits some. This repertoire shows about 680,000 clones, around 73% found once; its top ten account for about 1.8%. Study-level points and caveats: Non-shared clonotypes were found to have lower generation probabilities than the clonotypes that were shared by all four of the sorted-subset donors.

The V end was cut by 1 base, the J end by 4 bases, with 10 bases between. The CDR3 is made up of 15 amino acids. Germline CDR1 is MNHNY and CDR2 is SVGAGI (reference sequence). This sequence joins TRBV6-6 and TRBJ2-2, with D perhaps being TRBD1 or TRBD2 (6 bases each). The sequence was obtained from a woman aged 25 to 45 in good health. The sequenced sample consisted of memory CD4+ T cells sorted from blood. Subset reported: CD45RA-negative fraction. The CDR3 reads CASSYWGAATGELFF. DNA of the CDR3: TGTGCCAGCAGTTACTGGGGGGCGGCCACCGGGGAGCTGTTTTTT.